These 18 T cell receptor beta chains were all obtained from the same sample, sequenced in a study of Ad26.COV2.S vaccination and SARS-CoV-2 variants. Treatment: about 20 received Ad26.COV2.S at low or high dose, single or two shots; a few received placebo; per-sample allocation not given. Day 63 following the first vaccine or placebo injection was when the samples were taken. The method was immunoSEQ multiplex PCR; TCRdb's version includes in-frame clones alone and lacks a portion of them. The sample carries about 330,000 clones, roughly 90% recorded once. Sequenced material: peripheral blood, taken in a trial of Ad26.COV2.S vaccine versus placebo. Receptors were obtained from a person aged 18-65 years who received the Ad26.COV2.S COVID-19 vaccine or a placebo.

The chain recombines TRBV6-5 with TRBJ2-2, with 9 bases aligning to TRBD1. From germline, CDR1 is MNHEY and CDR2 SVGAGI. The CDR3 loop spans 15 amino acids. The J segment lost 4 bases and the V segment lost 6 bases, leaving 6 bases of the junction unmatched. Written as DNA, the CDR3 is TGTGCCAGCAGGACCGGGACAGGGCCCACCGGGGAGCTGTTTTTT. Protein sequence: CASRTGTGPTGELFF.

Turning to this clone: This sample includes further DNA sequences coding for the same CDR3. This chain connects TRBV7-9 to TRBJ1-5; no reliable D call. This CDR3 contains 12 residues. Looked up from germline, CDR1 is SEHNR and CDR2 is FQNEAQ (reference sequence). V was pared by 5 bases and J by 5 bases, with 7 bases between. The CDR3 loop reads CASSTGYQPQHF. The CDR3 bases are TGTGCCAGCAGCACCGGATATCAGCCCCAGCATTTT.

As to this clone: One end of the junction varies from germline; a read error may be responsible. The V gene is TRBV2, the J gene TRBJ1-1; D not resolved. CDR1 is SNHLY, CDR2 FYNNEI, per germline. The CDR3 runs to 8 residues. The DNA of the CDR3 is TGTGCCAGCAGTTCGGGGTCGTTT. Protein: CASSSGSF.

In this sample, this clone turned up a few times. The genes are TRBV10-1 and TRBJ1-4; D is unclear. The V end lost 7 bases, the J end lost 7 bases, and 13 bases lay between the germline ends. Germline V gene sequence: CDR1 WNHNN, CDR2 SYGVQD (reference sequence). The CDR3 is 13 amino acids. The CDR3 sequence is CASTPVLGEKLFF. In DNA, the CDR3 is TGCGCCAGCACCCCGGTATTGGGTGAAAAACTGTTTTTT.

This rearrangement joins TRBV15 to TRBJ2-5; D is ambiguous. The CDR3 has 15 residues. The V end lost 5 bases, the J end lost 1 base, and 14 bases lay between the germline ends. Germline V lookup: CDR1 LNHNV, CDR2 YYDKDF (reference sequence). CDR3 residues: CATSVRVTFQETQYF. The CDR3 coding sequence is TGTGCCACCAGCGTAAGGGTAACCTTCCAAGAGACCCAGTACTTC.

The chain uses TRBV7-2 and TRBJ2-7, with D possibly matching TRBD1 (5 bases). The V end was cut by 1 base, the J end by 3 bases, with 10 bases between. The germline V gene encodes CDR1 SGHTA and CDR2 FQGNSA. The CDR3 has 14 amino acids. The CDR3 DNA is TGTGCCAGCAGCTTAGACAGGACGGACTACGAGCAGTACTTC. It is translated as CASSLDRTDYEQYF.

Note on this clone: This CDR3 is also generated by other DNA sequences in the sample. This CDR3 reads CASSIGATEAFF. DNA of the CDR3: TGTGCCAGTAGTATAGGGGCAACTGAAGCTTTCTTT. This sequence joins TRBV19 and TRBJ1-1; the D is unclear. The CDR3 spans 12 residues. Germline CDR1 is LNHDA and CDR2 is SQIVND (reference sequence). The V gene lost 1 base and the J gene lost 5 bases, with 5 bases spanning the gap.

V and J are TRBV27 and TRBJ1-1; D is perhaps TRBD1 (5 bases). CDR3 length equals 13 residues. The V gene's germline CDR1 is MNHEY and CDR2 SMNVEV (reference sequence). Trimming pared 4 bases from V and 3 bases from J, leaving 9 bases between. The CDR3 sequence is CASSYGGDTEAFF. The CDR3, as DNA: TGTGCCAGCAGTTACGGGGGGGACACTGAAGCTTTCTTT.

This clone was seen just once. The chain couples TRBV19 to TRBJ2-3; D is unclear. This CDR3 contains 13 residues. Per the germline V gene, CDR1 is LNHDA and CDR2 is SQIVND (reference sequence). V was clipped by 2 bases and J by 5 bases, with 8 bases between them. The chain's CDR3 is CASSIIGRDTQYF. The CDR3 DNA reads as TGTGCCAGTAGTATAATCGGAAGAGATACGCAGTATTTT.

This sequence joins TRBV12-3 or TRBV12-4 and TRBJ1-5, with TRBD1 as a possible D gene (5 bases). The V gene lost 6 bases and the J gene lost 5 bases, with 11 bases spanning the gap. The CDR3 has 13 residues. The CDR3 reads CASSTGVYQPQHF. DNA of the CDR3: TGTGCCAGCAGCACGGGGGTTTATCAGCCCCAGCATTTT.

This sequence joins TRBV6-5 and TRBJ2-7; D is possibly TRBD2 (6 bases). The CDR3 is 11 residues long. Deletions cut 9 bases from V and 7 bases from J, with 13 bases between. Germline values: CDR1 MNHEY, CDR2 SVGAGI. The CDR3 loop is CASHDGGEQYF. CDR3 DNA: TGTGCCAGTCACGATGGGGGGGAGCAGTACTTC.

CDR3 bases: TGTGCCACTCAAGTAGCGGGAACTAGCACAGATACGCAGTATTTT. It specifies CATQVAGTSTDTQYF. The genes are TRBV5-4 and TRBJ2-3, with 8 nucleotides matching TRBD2. This CDR3 spans 15 amino acids. With 9 bases clipped from V and 0 bases from J, the junction kept 9 bases outside the gene matches. Germline lookup yields CDR1 SGHNT and CDR2 YYREEE (reference sequence).

Written as DNA, the CDR3 is TGTGCCAGCACGGGACAGGGGGCCTACGAGCAGTACTTC. Its protein product is CASTGQGAYEQYF. The chain is built from TRBV25-1 and TRBJ2-7; TRBD1 matches 11 bases. Germline CDR1 and CDR2: MGHDK and SYGVNS. The CDR3 consists of 13 residues. J gave up 2 bases and V 7 bases, and 1 base lay outside the gene matches.

Written as DNA, the CDR3 is TGTGCCAGCAGCGGGACAGGGGGATATGGCTACACCTTC. It encodes CASSGTGGYGYTF. The chain links TRBV27 to TRBJ1-2; 11 bases map to TRBD1. The ends lost 6 bases at V and 5 bases at J; junction bases unmatched: 2. The CDR3 is 13 amino acids. Per germline, CDR1 MNHEY and CDR2 SMNVEV (reference sequence).

This clone has a single count. J is TRBJ1-3 and V is TRBV7-9, with unresolved D. V lost 5 bases and J 5 bases, leaving 4 bases between the germline ends. In germline, CDR1 is SEHNR, CDR2 FQNEAQ (reference sequence). This CDR3 spans 11 amino acids. The CDR3 sequence: CASSERNTIYF. DNA of the CDR3: TGTGCCAGCAGCGAGAGAAACACCATATATTTT.

This chain links TRBV18 with TRBJ1-1; 7 bases fit TRBD1. The germline V gene encodes CDR1 KGHSH and CDR2 LQKENI. The ends lost 1 base at V and 4 bases at J; junction bases unmatched: 3. CDR3 length equals 14 residues. CDR3: CASSPQTGSTEAFF. As DNA, the CDR3 is TGTGCCAGCTCACCACAGACAGGGTCCACTGAAGCTTTCTTT.

This chain links TRBV11-3 with TRBJ2-3; the D gene is possibly TRBD2 (6 bases). The germline V gene has CDR1 SGHNT and CDR2 YENEEA. V was cut by 4 bases and J by 3 bases, with 20 bases left in between. The CDR3 length is 17 residues. CDR3 coding DNA: TGTGCCAGCAGCTCTTGGACCCCCGGAGGGGAGACAGATACGCAGTATTTT. It codes for CASSSWTPGGETDTQYF. Full variable domain (missing parts from reference TRBV11-3 and TRBJ2-3): EAGVVQSPRYKIIEKKQPVAFWCNPISGHNTLYWYLQNLGQGPELLIRYENEEAVDDSQLPKDRFSAERLKGVDSTLKIQPAELGDSAVYLCASSSWTPGGETDTQYFGPGTRLTVL.

V gene TRBV27 combines with J gene TRBJ2-2, with TRBD1 as a possible D gene (5 bases). The CDR3 has 14 residues. Trimming removed 4 bases from V and 6 bases from J, with 12 bases in between. Per germline, CDR1 MNHEY and CDR2 SMNVEV (reference sequence). Here the CDR3 reads CASSSLQVPGELFF. CDR3 sequence (DNA): TGTGCCAGCAGTTCACTACAGGTCCCCGGGGAGCTGTTTTTT.